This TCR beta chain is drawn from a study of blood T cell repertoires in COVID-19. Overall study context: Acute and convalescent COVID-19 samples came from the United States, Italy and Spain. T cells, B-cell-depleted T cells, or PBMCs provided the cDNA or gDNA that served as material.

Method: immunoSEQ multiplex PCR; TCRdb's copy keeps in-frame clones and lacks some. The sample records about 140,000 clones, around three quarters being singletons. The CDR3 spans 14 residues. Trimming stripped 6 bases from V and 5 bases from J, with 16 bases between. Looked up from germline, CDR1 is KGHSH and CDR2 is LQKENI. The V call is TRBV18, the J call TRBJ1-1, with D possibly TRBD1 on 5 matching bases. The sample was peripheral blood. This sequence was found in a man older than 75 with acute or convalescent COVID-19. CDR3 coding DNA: TGTGCCAGCTCCCCTATGGGGGGGGAGACTGAAGCTTTCTTT. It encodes CASSPMGGETEAFF.